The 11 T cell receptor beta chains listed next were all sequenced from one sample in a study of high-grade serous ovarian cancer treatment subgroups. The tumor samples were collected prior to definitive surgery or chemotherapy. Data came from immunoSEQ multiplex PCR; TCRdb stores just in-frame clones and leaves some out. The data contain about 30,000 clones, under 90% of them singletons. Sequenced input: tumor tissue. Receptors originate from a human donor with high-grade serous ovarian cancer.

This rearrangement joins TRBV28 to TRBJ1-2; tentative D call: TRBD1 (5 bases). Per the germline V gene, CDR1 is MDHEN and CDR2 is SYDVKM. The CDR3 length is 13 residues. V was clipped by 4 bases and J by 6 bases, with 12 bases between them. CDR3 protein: CASSSDSLNGYTF. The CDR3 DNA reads TGTGCCAGCAGTTCTGACAGCCTAAATGGCTACACCTTC.

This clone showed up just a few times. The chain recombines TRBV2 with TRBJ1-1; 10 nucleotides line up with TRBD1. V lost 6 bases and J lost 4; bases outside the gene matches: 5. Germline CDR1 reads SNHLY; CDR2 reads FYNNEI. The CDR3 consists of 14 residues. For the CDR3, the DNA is TGTGCCAGCAGGGACAGGGGGTCAGGCACTGAAGCTTTCTTT. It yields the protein CASRDRGSGTEAFF.

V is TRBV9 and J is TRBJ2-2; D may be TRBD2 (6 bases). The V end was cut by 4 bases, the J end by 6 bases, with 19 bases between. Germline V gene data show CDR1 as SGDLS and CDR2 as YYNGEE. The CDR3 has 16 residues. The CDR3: CASSSRDRSPAGELFF. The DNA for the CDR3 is TGTGCCAGCAGCTCGCGGGACCGTTCCCCCGCCGGGGAGCTGTTTTTT.

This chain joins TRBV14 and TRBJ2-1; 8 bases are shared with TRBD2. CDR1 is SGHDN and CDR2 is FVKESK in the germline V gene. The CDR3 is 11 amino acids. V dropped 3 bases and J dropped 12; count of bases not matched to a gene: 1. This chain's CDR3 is CASSQAGGQFF. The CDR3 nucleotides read TGTGCCAGCAGCCAGGCGGGGGGGCAGTTCTTC.

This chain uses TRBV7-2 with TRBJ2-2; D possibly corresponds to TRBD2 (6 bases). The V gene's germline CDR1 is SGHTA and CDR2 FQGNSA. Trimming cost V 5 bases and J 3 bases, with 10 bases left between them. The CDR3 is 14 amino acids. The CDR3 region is CASSPRLDTGELFF. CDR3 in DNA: TGTGCCAGCAGCCCCCGACTAGACACCGGGGAGCTGTTTTTT.

The CDR3 region has the DNA TGTGCCTGGAGCACCGCCCAGCGAATATCGCAGTACTTC. This encodes CAWSTAQRISQYF. The chain has TRBV30 and TRBJ2-7, with D uncertain. The CDR3 runs to 13 residues. The V end lost 3 bases, the J end lost 9 bases, and 18 bases lay between the germline ends. Germline V gene data show CDR1 as GTSNPN and CDR2 as SVGIG (reference sequence).

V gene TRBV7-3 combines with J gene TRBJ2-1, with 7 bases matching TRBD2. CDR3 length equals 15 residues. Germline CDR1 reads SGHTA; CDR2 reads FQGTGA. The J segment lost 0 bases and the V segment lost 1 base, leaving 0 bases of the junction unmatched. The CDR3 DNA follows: TGTGCCAGCAGCTTAAGCGGGAGCTCCTACAATGAGCAGTTCTTC. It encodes CASSLSGSSYNEQFF.

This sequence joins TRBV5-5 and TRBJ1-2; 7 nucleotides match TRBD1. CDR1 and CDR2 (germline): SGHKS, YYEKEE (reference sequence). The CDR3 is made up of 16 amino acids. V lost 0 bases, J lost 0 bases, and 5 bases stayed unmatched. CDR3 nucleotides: TGTGCCAGCAGCTTGGTTGGCGGGACAGCTAACTATGGCTACACCTTC. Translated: CASSLVGGTANYGYTF.

The CDR3 DNA sequence: TGTGCCAGCAGCTTAGAAGAGGGAGTCTATGGCTACACCTTC. Translating it yields CASSLEEGVYGYTF. The gene calls are TRBV7-9 and TRBJ1-2; D not certain. This CDR3 contains 14 residues. CDR1 and CDR2 from the germline V gene are SEHNR and FQNEAQ (reference sequence). The V gene lost 1 base and the J gene lost 4 bases, with 10 bases spanning the gap.

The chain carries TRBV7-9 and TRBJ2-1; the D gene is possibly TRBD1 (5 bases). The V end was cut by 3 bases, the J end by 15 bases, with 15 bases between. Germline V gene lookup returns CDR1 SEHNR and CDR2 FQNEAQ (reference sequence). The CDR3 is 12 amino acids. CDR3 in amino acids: CASSFGDSRPFF. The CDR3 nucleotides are TGTGCCAGCAGCTTCGGAGACAGCCGCCCGTTCTTC. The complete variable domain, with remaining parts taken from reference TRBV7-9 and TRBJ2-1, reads DTGVSQNPRHKITKRGQNVTFRCDPISEHNRLYWYRQTLGQGPEFLTYFQNEAQLEKSRLLSDRFSAERPKGSFSTLEIQRTEQGDSAMYLCASSFGDSRPFFGPGTRLTVL.

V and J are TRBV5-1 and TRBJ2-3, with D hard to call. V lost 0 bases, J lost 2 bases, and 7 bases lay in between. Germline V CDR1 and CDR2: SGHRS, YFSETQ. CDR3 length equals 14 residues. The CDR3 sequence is CASSLGRTTDTQYF. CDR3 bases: TGCGCCAGCAGCTTGGGTCGGACCACAGATACGCAGTATTTT.